Here is one T cell receptor (beta chain) with its context. In germline, CDR1 is SGHRS, CDR2 YFSETQ. Trimming shortened V by 4 bases and J by 5 bases, and 19 bases separated the two germline ends. The CDR3 is made up of 15 amino acids. The data are from a study of early T cells in non-severe SARS-CoV-2 infection. One entry per CDR3 protein, called by TCRdb with MiXCR from the 5' RACE reads. The data hold over 30,000 distinct CDR3 sequences, with roughly 5.3% observed a single time. The specimen was whole blood. The J gene is TRBJ2-7, the V gene TRBV5-1; D is undetermined. The TCR comes from an adult who was a healthcare worker with PCR-confirmed SARS-CoV-2 infection or an uninfected control (not recorded which). CDR3 sequence reads: CASSPATLVADEQYF. In DNA, the CDR3 is TGCGCCAGCAGCCCCGCGACTCTAGTTGCGGACGAGCAGTACTTC.